These 29 T cell receptor beta chains originate from one sample sequenced in a study of identical twins. TCRdb independently ran MiXCR on the 5' RACE reads; one entry per CDR3 protein. The data hold some 500,000 distinct CDR3 sequences, with 13% to 15% observed a single time. The sample also formed part of further work on yellow fever vaccine responses in identical twins.

Sequencing was done on a sample of CD4+ T cells sorted from blood. These receptors all stem from a woman aged 18-30 years in good health.

The chain combines TRBV7-2 with TRBJ2-1, with D possibly TRBD2 on 6 matching bases. This CDR3 has 16 amino acids. V lost 1 base, J lost 6 bases, and 16 bases lay in between. Germline V gene sequence: CDR1 SGHTA, CDR2 FQGNSA. The CDR3 nucleotides are TGTGCCAGCAGCTTAGAATGGATTAGCGGAGTCAATGAGCAGTTCTTC. This codes for CASSLEWISGVNEQFF.

The table lists this clonotype with a few counts. The V call is TRBV5-5, the J call TRBJ2-5; no definite D call. CDR3 length: 14 amino acids. Germline-derived CDR1 and CDR2 are SGHKS and YYEKEE (reference sequence). Trimming shortened V by 6 bases and J by 5 bases, and 17 bases separated the two germline ends. The CDR3 DNA follows: TGTGCCAGCAACGTCCTAAGGAAATCGGAGACCCAGTACTTC. Protein: CASNVLRKSETQYF.

V usage is TRBV5-1 and J usage is TRBJ2-1, with D perhaps being TRBD1 or TRBD2 (5 bases each). The germline CDR1 and CDR2 sequences are SGHRS and YFSETQ. The CDR3 totals 16 residues. Trimming shortened V by 0 bases and J by 2 bases, and 12 bases separated the two germline ends. This chain's CDR3 is CASSLVGGEPYNEQFF. The CDR3 region has the DNA TGCGCCAGCAGCTTGGTTGGGGGAGAGCCCTACAATGAGCAGTTCTTC.

This clonotype was found a few times. V usage is TRBV20-1 and J usage is TRBJ2-5; 7 nucleotides align to TRBD1. Per the germline V gene, CDR1 is DFQATT and CDR2 is SNEGSKA (reference sequence). The CDR3 sequence is 14 residues long. V was clipped by 3 bases and J by 1 base; unmatched bases: 5. The CDR3 DNA is TGCAGTGCTAGCCTGGGACAGCTCCAAGAGACCCAGTACTTC. Translation gives CSASLGQLQETQYF.

This clonotype was detected a few times. This chain connects TRBV6-1 to TRBJ2-2; D unclear. The CDR3 spans 10 residues. Deletions cut 6 bases from V and 8 bases from J, with 4 bases between. Germline CDR1 is MNHNS and CDR2 is SASEGT. The CDR3 nucleotides read TGTGCCAGCAGGAAAGGGGAGCTGTTTTTT. Protein: CASRKGELFF.

The V gene is TRBV10-3, the J gene TRBJ1-5; 7 bases map to TRBD1. V gave up 2 bases and J gave up 5 bases; unmatched junction bases: 6. Looked up from germline, CDR1 is ENHRY and CDR2 is SYGVKD. CDR3 length: 15 residues. The CDR3 DNA reads as TGTGCCATCAGTGAGGGGACAGTTAGTGATCAGCCCCAGCATTTT. It specifies CAISEGTVSDQPQHF.

This clonotype has at least ten counts. The V call is TRBV12-3 or TRBV12-4, the J call TRBJ2-1; no firm D call. Deletions cut 3 bases from V and 6 bases from J, with 15 bases between. This CDR3 contains 15 residues. CDR3 bases: TGTGCCAGCAGTTTCGAAGGCCTGGGGTTCAATGAGCAGTTCTTC. As protein: CASSFEGLGFNEQFF.

This clonotype was seen once. CDR3 DNA: TGTGCCACCAGTGAGATCGGGGGGGCCCGGGATACGCAGTATTTT. This encodes CATSEIGGARDTQYF. The chain couples TRBV24-1 to TRBJ2-3, with 8 bases that match TRBD2. The trim removed 4 bases at V and 6 bases at J, leaving 8 bases unmatched. In germline, CDR1 is KGHDR, CDR2 SFDVKD. The CDR3 has 15 residues.

V gene TRBV5-1 combines with J gene TRBJ2-7, with D tentatively TRBD2 (6 bases). CDR1 and CDR2 (germline): SGHRS, YFSETQ. V lost 3 bases, J lost 5 bases, and 12 bases lay in between. The CDR3 has 13 amino acids. The CDR3 bases are TGCGCCAGCAGCTCCGGTAGCGGCAACGAGCAGTACTTC. Amino acids: CASSSGSGNEQYF. The variable domain in full, completed from reference TRBV5-1 and TRBJ2-7, reads KAGVTQTPRYLIKTRGQQVTLSCSPISGHRSVSWYQQTPGQGLQFLFEYFSETQRNKGNFPGRFSGRQFSNSRSEMNVSTLELGDSALYLCASSSGSGNEQYFGPGTRLTVT.

The chain's CDR3 is CSAFGDRHYNEQFF. CDR3 nucleotides: TGCAGTGCTTTCGGGGACAGACACTACAATGAGCAGTTCTTC. The rearrangement joins TRBV20-1 to TRBJ2-1; the match to TRBD1 covers 7 bases. Trimming cost V 5 bases and J 3 bases; bases outside gene matches: 7. Germline V lookup: CDR1 DFQATT, CDR2 SNEGSKA (reference sequence). CDR3 length equals 14 residues.

Many counts were recorded for this clonotype. The chain employs TRBV20-1 and TRBJ2-7; D perhaps matches TRBD1 (6 bases). The germline V gene has CDR1 DFQATT and CDR2 SNEGSKA (reference sequence). This CDR3 has 13 residues. V was clipped by 4 bases and J by 6 bases, with 16 bases between them. For the CDR3, the DNA is TGCAGTGCTAAGACACGACAGGTGCCCGAGCAGTACTTC. Protein sequence: CSAKTRQVPEQYF.

In its sample, this clonotype was seen many times. The chain links TRBV5-1 to TRBJ2-5; 8 bases are shared with TRBD1. Germline trimming cut 3 bases from V and 4 bases from J; bases unmatched to any gene: 5. Germline V CDR1 and CDR2: SGHRS, YFSETQ. The CDR3 spans 14 residues. CDR3 protein: CASSSGTGRETQYF. The CDR3 DNA is TGCGCCAGCAGCTCTGGGACAGGAAGAGAGACCCAGTACTTC.

This chain links TRBV2 with TRBJ1-1; D ambiguous. The V gene's germline CDR1 is SNHLY and CDR2 FYNNEI. The CDR3 is 15 residues long. V was clipped by 5 bases and J by 0 bases, with 13 bases between them. CDR3 nucleotide sequence: TGTGCCAGCAGTCTACCGACAAGCATGAACACTGAAGCTTTCTTT. This sequence encodes CASSLPTSMNTEAFF.

This clonotype showed up just a few times. This sequence joins TRBV6-5 and TRBJ1-1; the D gene is possibly TRBD1 (6 bases). Per the germline V gene, CDR1 is MNHEY and CDR2 is SVGAGI. V dropped 0 bases and J dropped 10 bases, with 21 bases sitting between them. This CDR3 is built from 16 residues. CDR3: CASSYSWQGRLIRAFF. The DNA for the CDR3 is TGTGCCAGCAGTTACTCGTGGCAGGGGAGGTTAATTCGAGCTTTCTTT.

This rearrangement joins TRBV24-1 to TRBJ2-2; D might be TRBD1 (6 bases). V lost 1 base and J lost 4, with 12 bases in between. The CDR3 covers 16 residues. Germline V gene sequence: CDR1 KGHDR, CDR2 SFDVKD. The CDR3 sequence: CATSDLQGTTTGELFF. CDR3 coding DNA: TGTGCCACCAGTGATTTACAGGGTACGACCACCGGGGAGCTGTTTTTT.

Here the CDR3 reads CASSFSGRDTDTQYF. The DNA of the CDR3 is TGTGCCAGCAGCTTTAGCGGGAGGGACACAGATACGCAGTATTTT. V gene TRBV7-2 combines with J gene TRBJ2-3; TRBD2 agrees at 11 bases. Germline trimming cut 3 bases from V and 2 bases from J; bases unmatched to any gene: 1. The CDR3 runs to 15 residues. The germline V gene has CDR1 SGHTA and CDR2 FQGNSA.

This clonotype was found a few times. The chain combines TRBV14 with TRBJ2-1; no definite D call. V gave up 0 bases and J gave up 6 bases, with 6 bases separating them. The CDR3 covers 13 residues. Germline CDR1 reads SGHDN; CDR2 reads FVKESK. In nucleotides, the CDR3 is TGTGCCAGCAGCCAAGAAAGAGGCAATGAGCAGTTCTTC. This sequence encodes CASSQERGNEQFF.

This clonotype appeared a few times. V gene TRBV14 combines with J gene TRBJ2-3; no clear D. Germline CDR1 and CDR2: SGHDN and FVKESK. This CDR3 contains 13 residues. V lost 0 bases to trimming and J lost 10 bases, with 11 bases between them. CDR3: CASSQEIKRPQYF. The CDR3 bases are TGTGCCAGCAGCCAAGAAATCAAGAGGCCGCAGTATTTT.

This clonotype was seen more than once but under ten times. The chain employs TRBV10-3 and TRBJ2-5; no clear D. The CDR3 is 14 amino acids. Trimming left V 3 bases short and J 1 base short, with 9 bases between. Looked up from germline, CDR1 is ENHRY and CDR2 is SYGVKD. The CDR3 spells CAISDRAPQETQYF. The CDR3 DNA sequence: TGTGCCATCAGTGACCGGGCCCCCCAAGAGACCCAGTACTTC.

This clonotype was found a few times. The V gene is TRBV14, the J gene TRBJ2-5; TRBD1 is a possible D gene (5 bases). The V gene's germline CDR1 is SGHDN and CDR2 FVKESK. Deletions cut 4 bases from V and 6 bases from J, with 12 bases between. The length of the CDR3 is 13 residues. CDR3 residues: CASSLMQGQTQYF. CDR3 DNA: TGTGCCAGCAGCCTAATGCAGGGTCAGACCCAGTACTTC.

V gene TRBV30 combines with J gene TRBJ2-7, with D possibly matching TRBD1 (6 bases). The V end was cut by 0 bases, the J end by 4 bases, with 16 bases between. The V gene's germline CDR1 is GTSNPN and CDR2 SVGIG (reference sequence). The CDR3 totals 15 residues. The CDR3 region has the DNA TGTGCCTGGAGTGTAGCCTTACAGGGCGGATACGAGCAGTACTTC. Its protein is CAWSVALQGGYEQYF.

The chain carries TRBV6-5 and TRBJ2-7; D remains ambiguous. The CDR3 loop spans 15 amino acids. With 4 bases removed from V and 2 bases from J, the gap between germline ends came to 15 bases. In germline, CDR1 is MNHEY, CDR2 SVGAGI. CDR3 in DNA: TGTGCCAGCAGTTTCGGAAGGCAGCAGGCCTACGAGCAGTACTTC. Amino acid sequence: CASSFGRQQAYEQYF.

The chain couples TRBV12-3 or TRBV12-4 to TRBJ2-7; 12 nucleotides match TRBD2. CDR3 size: 14 residues. Trimming cost V 6 bases and J 3 bases; bases outside gene matches: 3. CDR3 bases: TGTGCCAGCAGACTAGCGGGAGGCTACTACGAGCAGTACTTC. As protein: CASRLAGGYYEQYF.

A few counts support this clonotype. The rearrangement links TRBV24-1 to TRBJ2-2; a weak D match, TRBD1 (6 bases). V was pared by 7 bases and J by 5 bases, with 16 bases between. Per germline, CDR1 KGHDR and CDR2 SFDVKD. The CDR3 contains 15 residues. CDR3 bases: TGTGCCACCAGCAGGATGGACAGTTCAACCGGGGAGCTGTTTTTT. This translates into CATSRMDSSTGELFF.

This clonotype was seen a few times. The chain carries TRBV19 and TRBJ2-1, with D possibly called TRBD1 or TRBD2 (5 bases each). Germline V gene lookup returns CDR1 LNHDA and CDR2 SQIVND (reference sequence). V lost 6 bases and J lost 4, with 13 bases in between. The CDR3 contains 14 residues. CDR3 sequence reads: CASSPKGTYNEQFF. The CDR3 DNA follows: TGTGCCAGTAGCCCTAAGGGGACGTACAATGAGCAGTTCTTC. The full variable domain, completed using reference TRBV19 and TRBJ2-1, is DGGITQSPKYLFRKEGQNVTLSCEQNLNHDAMYWYRQDPGQGLRLIYYSQIVNDFQKGDIAEGYSVSREKKESFPLTVTSAQKNPTAFYLCASSPKGTYNEQFFGPGTRLTVL.

There are a few counts of this clonotype. The rearrangement links TRBV6-2 or TRBV6-3 to TRBJ2-1, with D possibly being TRBD2 (5 bases). Germline loops: CDR1 MNHEY, CDR2 SVGEGT. There are 13 residues in the CDR3. Trimming stripped 8 bases from V and 0 bases from J, with 8 bases between. CDR3 in DNA: TGTGCCAGCGGCCGGGACTCCTACAATGAGCAGTTCTTC. Its translation: CASGRDSYNEQFF.

V gene TRBV12-3 or TRBV12-4 combines with J gene TRBJ2-7; D unclear. Trimming pared 5 bases from V and 0 bases from J, leaving 11 bases between. The CDR3 is 14 residues long. The CDR3 loop reads CASSPDYISYEQYF. The DNA for the CDR3 is TGTGCCAGCAGTCCTGATTACATCTCCTACGAGCAGTACTTC.

This clonotype was counted many times. The chain couples TRBV29-1 to TRBJ2-1; tentatively, D is TRBD1 or TRBD2 (7 bases each). Germline V gives CDR1 SQVTM, CDR2 ANQGSEA. The CDR3 length is 13 residues. Trimming left V 5 bases short and J 5 bases short, with 13 bases between. The CDR3 spells CSVRSGTDNEQFF. The CDR3 DNA sequence: TGCAGCGTTCGGAGCGGGACAGACAATGAGCAGTTCTTC.

The V and J genes are TRBV11-2 and TRBJ2-7; unclear D gene. CDR3 length: 18 residues. Between the trimmed V and J ends, which lost 2 bases and 0 bases, there was a span of 20 bases. Germline V gene data show CDR1 as SGHAT and CDR2 as FQNNGV. For the CDR3, the DNA is TGTGCCAGCAGCTTACCTCCCTTTGGCCGCCCCAGCTCCTACGAGCAGTACTTC. Its protein product is CASSLPPFGRPSSYEQYF.